The rows below give T cell receptor beta chains drawn from one sample of a study of blood T cell repertoires in COVID-19. The table came from immunoSEQ multiplex PCR; TCRdb's copy has only in-frame clones and leaves some out. The sample lists about 77,000 clones; 80% were seen once. Input material: peripheral blood. These receptor sequences come from a woman aged 70-85 years with acute or convalescent COVID-19. CDR3s include the opening cysteine and the closing phenylalanine or tryptophan. The D gene is left open where the match is weak. Expanded clones get a size class; other rows say once, few or many, or leave the size out.

>.|TRBJ1-2|TRBV19|.
TGTGCCAGTAGGCCAGCCGGGACTAATTATGGCTACACCTTC
CASRPAGTNYGYTF
>.|TRBJ1-6|TRBV19|.
TGTGCCAGTAGTAATCCGTTTATGGCTTCACCCCTCCACTTT
CASSNPFMASPLHF
>.|TRBJ1-5|TRBV7-9|.
TGTGCCAGCAGCTCTGGACAGCCTAGCAATCAGCCCCAGCATTTT
CASSSGQPSNQPQHF
>.|TRBJ1-2|TRBV4-3|TRBD1
TGCGCCAGCAGCCAGCAAGAAATAGGGGACAGGGCTGGCTACACCTTC
CASSQQEIGDRAGYTF
>.|TRBJ1-1|TRBV6-2/TRBV6-3|TRBD1
TGTGCCAGCAGTTACTGGGGGACAGGGAACACTGAAGCTTTCTTT
CASSYWGTGNTEAFF
>.|TRBJ1-2|TRBV7-2|TRBD1
TGTGCCAGCAGCGGAGATGGGACAGCTCCGGGCTACACCTTC
CASSGDGTAPGYTF
>few|TRBJ1-4|TRBV6-2/TRBV6-3|.
TGTGCCAGCAGTTACTCGGCAACAACTAATGAAAAACTGTTTTTT
CASSYSATTNEKLFF
>.|TRBJ1-6|TRBV5-1|TRBD1
TGCGCCAGCAGCTTGGCCCCGGACAGGGGAGATTCACCCCTCCACTTT
CASSLAPDRGDSPLHF
>.|TRBJ1-1|TRBV20-1|.
TGCAGTGCTAGTTTCGGGGGGAACACTGAAGCTTTCTTT
CSASFGGNTEAFF
>.|TRBJ2-7|TRBV7-2|.
TGTGCCAGCAGCTTAGATCAGGGGTTAACAGGCGAGCAGTACTTC
CASSLDQGLTGEQYF
>.|TRBJ1-2|TRBV6-5|TRBD1
TGTGCCACCCCTCTCCCCCAGGGGGCAAACTATGGCTACACCTTC
CATPLPQGANYGYTF
>few|TRBJ2-7|TRBV24-1|TRBD2
TGTGCCACCAGTGATCCACGACTAGCCGGCGAGCAGTACTTC
CATSDPRLAGEQYF
>.|TRBJ2-1|TRBV13|TRBD2
TGTGCCAGCAGCGGTAGCGGGGGGGGTTCCTACAATGAGCAGTTCTTC
CASSGSGGGSYNEQFF
>.|TRBJ2-2|TRBV24-1|TRBD2
TGTGCCACCAGAGGCCAGGGAGGGAGCACCGGGGAGCTGTTTTTT
CATRGQGGSTGELFF
>.|TRBJ2-6|TRBV4-3|.
TGCGCCAGCAGCCAAGACGACAGTTCCTCTGGGGCCAACGTCCTGACTTTC
CASSQDDSSSGANVLTF
>.|TRBJ1-1|TRBV27|TRBD1
TGTGCCAGCAGTCCGTTACAGGGGGCGATGAACACTGAAGCTTTCTTT
CASSPLQGAMNTEAFF
>.|TRBJ1-1|TRBV10-3|.
TGTGCCACCCAACAGGGGAACACTGAAGCTTTCTTT
CATQQGNTEAFF
>.|TRBJ2-2|TRBV7-9|.
TGTGCCCTCGAGGGGGGGGACACCGGGGAGCTGTTTTTT
CALEGGDTGELFF
>.|TRBJ1-1|TRBV6-5|.
TGTGCCAGCAGTTACTCAGCGGGGGGGAGGACTGAAGCTTTCTTT
CASSYSAGGRTEAFF
>.|TRBJ2-3|TRBV11-2|.
TGTGCCAACTCGCGAGGGAACACAGATACGCAGTATTTT
CANSRGNTDTQYF
>.|TRBJ1-1|TRBV5-6|.
TGTGCCAGCAACCTTCTACGGTTGGACACTGAAGCTTTCTTT
CASNLLRLDTEAFF
>.|TRBJ2-3|TRBV3-1/TRBV3-2|.
TGTGCCAGCAGCCAAGGGGCAGGGCCCCGCACAGATACGCAGTATTTT
CASSQGAGPRTDTQYF
>.|TRBJ2-5|TRBV5-4|TRBD1
TGTGCCAGCACCCGAGCCCGGGACAGGGGTACGGGAGAGACCCAGTACTTC
CASTRARDRGTGETQYF
>few|TRBJ2-3|TRBV25-1|.
TGTGCCAGCAGAGGGGCCGGACCAGATACGCAGTATTTT
CASRGAGPDTQYF
>.|TRBJ1-1|TRBV5-1|.
TGCGCCAGCAGTAGGCGGGGGGATAACACTGAAGCTTTCTTT
CASSRRGDNTEAFF
>.|TRBJ1-4|TRBV6-5|.
TGTGCCAGCTCCCTTGGGGGGGGCCATAATGAAAAACTGTTTTTT
CASSLGGGHNEKLFF
>.|TRBJ1-5|TRBV4-1|TRBD1
TGCGCCAGCAGCCAAGATAGAGGGGGCGACGTTCAGCCCCAGCATTTT
CASSQDRGGDVQPQHF
>.|TRBJ2-7|TRBV6-5|TRBD2
TGTGCCAGCAGTTACGCGGGGGGCTACGAGCAGTACTTC
CASSYAGGYEQYF
>.|TRBJ2-1|TRBV19|TRBD2
TGTGCCAGTAGTATACTAGCGGGGGAAATTTACAATGAGCAGTTCTTC
CASSILAGEIYNEQFF
>.|TRBJ1-2|TRBV3-1/TRBV3-2|.
TGTGCCAGCAGCCCGGGATGGACAGATGGCTACACCTTC
CASSPGWTDGYTF
>.|TRBJ1-1|TRBV6-5|.
TGTGCCAGCAGCCCGGGGAGGTTGAACACTGAAGCTTTCTTT
CASSPGRLNTEAFF
>.|TRBJ2-3|TRBV5-1|.
TGCGCCAGCAGCCGGCAGGAGGTCACCTCGGGAGATACGCAGTATTTT
CASSRQEVTSGDTQYF
>.|TRBJ1-6|TRBV9|.
TGTGCCAGCAGCCTCGGAGCGAGTGGTAGTAATTCACCCCTCCACTTT
CASSLGASGSNSPLHF
>once|TRBJ2-3|TRBV6-2/TRBV6-3|.
TGTGCCAGCAGTCCATTTAGAGATACGCAGTATTTT
CASSPFRDTQYF
>.|TRBJ1-4|TRBV13|.
TGTGCCAGCAGCTCGCGCCGGGAGGATGAAAAACTGTTTTTT
CASSSRREDEKLFF
>.|TRBJ2-2|TRBV24-1|.
TGTGCCACCAGTGACCCGACAGGGCGGGGAGGCGGGGAGCTGTTTTTT
CATSDPTGRGGGELFF
>few|TRBJ2-3|TRBV2|.
TGTGCCAGTCAAGCCCGACTAGTTTTTTCGTCAGATACGCAGTATTTT
CASQARLVFSSDTQYF
>once|TRBJ2-7|TRBV6-2/TRBV6-3|TRBD2
TGTGCCAGCAGCCTCAGCGGGAGTTATCAGTACTTC
CASSLSGSYQYF
>.|TRBJ1-5|TRBV6-2/TRBV6-3|.
TGTGCCAGCAGTCACAGGGAGAGCAATCAGCCCCAGCATTTT
CASSHRESNQPQHF
>.|TRBJ1-3|TRBV3-1/TRBV3-2|.
TGTGCCAGCAGCCATTCTGTCTCTGGAAACACCATATATTTT
CASSHSVSGNTIYF
>.|TRBJ1-2|TRBV7-9|TRBD1
TGTGCCAGCAGCTCGGGACAGCTTTTTCATGGCTACACCTTC
CASSSGQLFHGYTF
>.|TRBJ1-3|TRBV5-4|TRBD1
TGTGCCAGCCAGGACAGGTCCTCTGGAAACACCATATATTTT
CASQDRSSGNTIYF
>.|TRBJ1-2|TRBV19|.
TGTGCCAGTAGTCCATACCGGGACTATAACTATGGCTACACCTTC
CASSPYRDYNYGYTF
>.|TRBJ1-1|TRBV7-9|.
TGTGCCAGCAGCCTAGACGGGGGTGGGACTGAAGCTTTCTTT
CASSLDGGGTEAFF
>.|TRBJ1-1|TRBV21-1|.
TGTGCCAGGACAGAACTCATGAACACTGAAGCTTTCTTT
CARTELMNTEAFF
>.|TRBJ1-1|TRBV5-5|.
TGTGCCAGCAATCGTGGAAATCAGGGGAACACTGAAGCTTTCTTT
CASNRGNQGNTEAFF
>.|TRBJ1-1|TRBV7-8|.
TGTGCCAGCAGCGAAACAGAATCGAACACTGAAGCTTTCTTT
CASSETESNTEAFF
>.|TRBJ1-2|TRBV7-9|TRBD1
TGTGCCAGCAGCCCTGGGACAGACTATGGCTACACCTTC
CASSPGTDYGYTF
>.|TRBJ1-2|TRBV28|TRBD1
TGTGCCAGCAGCTCGGGACAGGGGGCTTTTAACTATGGCTACACCTTC
CASSSGQGAFNYGYTF
>.|TRBJ1-4|TRBV9|.
TGTGCCAGCAGCCCGCGGGACGAGAGCGAAAAACTGTTTTTT
CASSPRDESEKLFF
>once|TRBJ1-1|TRBV5-1|.
TGCGCCAGCAGCCGTCAACAGGGCATGAACACTGAAGCTTTCTTT
CASSRQQGMNTEAFF
>.|TRBJ2-3|TRBV11-2|.
TGTGCCAGCAGCTTAGGAGAACGGGGTTATACGCAGTATTTT
CASSLGERGYTQYF
>.|TRBJ2-4|TRBV6-2/TRBV6-3|TRBD1
TGTGCCAGCAGCCCCGGACAGGCCCTCCACTTC
CASSPGQALHF
>.|TRBJ2-7|TRBV5-4|.
TGTGCCAGCAGCTTCGGCCAGGGAAGGTCCGAGCAGTACTTC
CASSFGQGRSEQYF
>once|TRBJ2-1|TRBV9|TRBD2
TGTGCCAGCAGCGTACTTCCGACTAGCGGGGGGGCAAACAATGAGCAGTTCTTC
CASSVLPTSGGANNEQFF
>.|TRBJ2-2|TRBV5-1|.
TGCGCCAGCAATCCGGGGAACACCGGGGAGCTGTTTTTT
CASNPGNTGELFF
>.|TRBJ1-2|TRBV14|.
TGTGCCAGCAGCCTCACGACAGAAAACTATGGCTACACCTTC
CASSLTTENYGYTF